This T cell receptor beta chain was profiled in a study of T cell responses to AZD1222 COVID-19 vaccine. Germline assignment: CDR1 MNHNS and CDR2 SASEGT. V dropped 3 bases and J dropped 4 bases, with 10 bases sitting between them. The CDR3 spans 14 residues. Clones were read by immunoSEQ multiplex PCR, and TCRdb kept only the in-frame ones, dropping some. The sample has about 120,000 clones, roughly nine tenths seen once. The chain links TRBV6-1 to TRBJ1-5, with D maybe TRBD1 (5 bases). Sequenced here: peripheral blood, sampled on day 0 of AZD1222 vaccination. The TCR sequence derives from an adult in good health. The CDR3 DNA reads as TGTGCCAGCAGTGACAGGGAAGAGAATCAGCCCCAGCATTTT. This sequence encodes CASSDREENQPQHF.